These T cell receptor beta chains were read from a single sample in a study of vaccination effects on CD4 cells after COVID-19. Sequenced by immunoSEQ multiplex PCR; TCRdb stores in-frame clones only, minus some. The sample holds fewer than 30,000 clones; more than 70% are singletons and the top ten take about 9.3%. These receptors' targets are unknown. The sequences come from CD4+ T cells from PBMCs cultured with HCoV-NL63 spike peptides, collected before COVID-19 vaccination. The receptors stem from a human donor who received a COVID-19 vaccine. The CDR3 runs from the conserved cysteine through the conserved F or W. A D gene is named only where the DNA matches it firmly. Size tells how often a clone was seen (once, few, many) or the class of an expanded clone, and some rows leave it out.

>TRBJ2-7|TRBV5-1|.|.
TGCGCCAGCAGCTTGGGTTCCTACAACCACGAGCAGTACTTC
CASSLGSYNHEQYF
>TRBJ1-2|TRBV5-1|.|few
TGCGCCAGCAGCTTGGAGGGCGATGTGAGTGGCTACACCTTC
CASSLEGDVSGYTF
>TRBJ1-2|TRBV6-5|TRBD1|.
TGTGCCAGTTTGAGGGACAGGGGGAAGTATGGCTACACCTTC
CASLRDRGKYGYTF
>TRBJ2-1|TRBV19|TRBD1|.
TGTGCCAGTAGTGTTACAGGGGGGCCCTACAATGAGCAGTTCTTC
CASSVTGGPYNEQFF
>TRBJ1-2|TRBV30|.|.
TGTGCCTGGAGACCTGACAAGCTCCCTAACTATGGCTACACCTTC
CAWRPDKLPNYGYTF
>TRBJ1-2|TRBV7-8|TRBD1|.
TGTGCCAGCAGCTTACCGGACAGGGGCTATGGCTACACCTTC
CASSLPDRGYGYTF
>TRBJ2-1|TRBV6-2/TRBV6-3|.|.
TGTGCCAGCAGTTACATCCCCCTACTAGCTTGGAATGAGCAGTTCTTC
CASSYIPLLAWNEQFF
>TRBJ1-1|TRBV7-8|.|.
TGTGCCAGCAGCTTAGAGGGGATGAACACTGAAGCTTTCTTT
CASSLEGMNTEAFF
>TRBJ2-1|TRBV6-5|.|.
TGTGCCAGCAGAAGATCGTCCGGGAGACACAATGAGCAGTTCTTC
CASRRSSGRHNEQFF
>TRBJ2-4|TRBV9|TRBD1|.
TGTGCCAGCAGCGTAGAGGGACAGGCGCAGATTCAGTACTTC
CASSVEGQAQIQYF
>TRBJ1-4|TRBV10-3|.|few
TGTGCCATCAGTGAGTCGAGTGAAAAACTGTTTTTT
CAISESSEKLFF
>TRBJ1-2|TRBV6-5|.|.
TGTGCCAGCAGTATAGCCTCAGGGGCAGGCTATGGCTACACCTTC
CASSIASGAGYGYTF
>TRBJ1-2|TRBV6-5|TRBD1|.
TGTGCCAGCAGCTTAAAGACAGGGGAAAATGGCTACACCTTC
CASSLKTGENGYTF
>TRBJ2-3|TRBV3-1/TRBV3-2|.|.
TGTGCCAGCAGCCAAGTAGGCCTAGTCACAGATACGCAGTATTTT
CASSQVGLVTDTQYF
>TRBJ1-2|TRBV30|.|.
TGTGCCTGGAGTGGAGGTGGCTACACCTTC
CAWSGGGYTF
>TRBJ2-2|TRBV5-1|.|.
TGCGCCAGCAACCCAGGGGCTTATGGCACCGGGGAGCTGTTTTTT
CASNPGAYGTGELFF
>TRBJ1-6|TRBV3-1/TRBV3-2|.|.
TGTGCCAGCAGCCAAAGGGGGACCTTCGATTCACCCCTCCACTTT
CASSQRGTFDSPLHF
>TRBJ1-6|TRBV7-9|.|.
TGTGCCACCCCCCAGGGAGGAGATAATTCACCCCTCCACTTT
CATPQGGDNSPLHF
>TRBJ1-1|TRBV9|.|few
TGTGCCAGCACCGCGGCCCACTACACTGAAGCTTTCTTT
CASTAAHYTEAFF
>TRBJ2-5|TRBV19|.|.
TGTGCCAGTAGTATTAGAGGGCCGGAGACCCAGTACTTC
CASSIRGPETQYF
>TRBJ1-4|TRBV30|.|few
TGTGCCTGGAGTCCCCGGGTGGGGAGGGATGAAAAACTGTTTTTT
CAWSPRVGRDEKLFF
>TRBJ2-3|TRBV2|.|few
TGTGCCAGCAGCAATCAGGGGCGGTCTGGAGATACGCAGTATTTT
CASSNQGRSGDTQYF
>TRBJ1-2|TRBV14|.|.
TGTGCCAGCAGCCAAGATCTGGCGAATTATGGCTACACCTTC
CASSQDLANYGYTF
>TRBJ2-5|TRBV5-1|.|.
TGCGCCAGCAGCTTACCCCCAGAAAGGGAGACCCAGTACTTC
CASSLPPERETQYF
>TRBJ1-4|TRBV30|.|.
TGTGCCTGGAGCCCATCGACAGCAACTAATGAAAAACTGTTTTTT
CAWSPSTATNEKLFF
>TRBJ1-1|TRBV12-3/TRBV12-4|.|.
TGTGCCAGCGCCGGGACGGCGAACACTGAAGCTTTCTTT
CASAGTANTEAFF
>TRBJ1-3|TRBV2|.|.
TGTGCCAGCACCACACTTAGGGGAAACACCATATATTTT
CASTTLRGNTIYF
>TRBJ1-5|TRBV19|.|.
TGTGCCAGTAAAGCGGCAGGGATCGGGCAGCCCCAGCATTTT
CASKAAGIGQPQHF
>TRBJ1-2|TRBV5-1|.|.
TGCGCCAGCAGCGCGACGGCGACTCATGGCTACACCTTC
CASSATATHGYTF
>TRBJ2-1|TRBV7-9|.|few
TGTGCCAGCAGCTTTCAGAAGGGGGGGCACTTCTTC
CASSFQKGGHFF
>TRBJ2-7|TRBV5-1|TRBD2|.
TGCGCCAGCAGCCTAGCGGGAGTCTCCCACGAGCAGTACTTC
CASSLAGVSHEQYF
>TRBJ2-2|TRBV7-8|.|.
TGTGCCAGCAGCTTAGGTCGATCCGGGTTCACCGGGGAGCTGTTTTTT
CASSLGRSGFTGELFF
>TRBJ1-3|TRBV11-2|.|.
TGTGCCAGCACCGTGATTAGGGGTGGGTCTGGAAACACCATATATTTT
CASTVIRGGSGNTIYF